The count of the clone carrying this T cell receptor beta chain is one. Produced via immunoSEQ multiplex PCR; TCRdb's table is partial and in-frame only. Counted here are about 43,000 clones, about 87% occurring once; the ten biggest clones make up about 4%. The data were obtained in a study of blood T cell repertoires in COVID-19. In the study overall: Samples came from the United States, Italy and Spain, spanning acute and convalescent COVID-19.

Sequencing was performed on peripheral blood. The sequence was obtained from a man between 35 and 55 years old with COVID-19, enrolled during active disease.

CDR3 bases: TGCGCCAGCAGCCAAGAGGGCCAACTAGCGGGAGGGCCGGGTGAGCAGTTCTTC. Its translation: CASSQEGQLAGGPGEQFF. This chain joins TRBV4-1 and TRBJ2-1; 13 nucleotides agree with TRBD2. The germline gives CDR1 MGHRA, CDR2 YSYEKL. Trimming removed 0 bases from V and 9 bases from J; junction bases left unmatched: 11. The CDR3 length is 18 residues.